This TCR beta chain was documented in a study of T cell changes during pregnancy in multiple sclerosis. Generated by immunoSEQ multiplex PCR, the TCRdb table keeps only in-frame clones and is missing some. The table records around 68,000 clones, 90% of them present only once. Germline CDR1 and CDR2: GTSNPN and SVGIG (reference sequence). V gave up 8 bases and J gave up 1 base; unmatched junction bases: 5. This CDR3 spans 13 amino acids. The clonotype was recovered from a female donor with multiple sclerosis, enrolled in a pregnancy study. The chain couples TRBV30 to TRBJ1-1; the match to TRBD1 covers 9 bases. The source was peripheral blood, collected in the third trimester of pregnancy. CDR3 nucleotide sequence: TGTGCCAAAACGGGACAGGGGAACACTGAAGCTTTCTTT. Protein sequence: CAKTGQGNTEAFF. Full variable domain (missing parts from reference TRBV30 and TRBJ1-1): SQTIHQWPATLVQPVGSPLSLECTVEGTSNPNLYWYRQAAGRGLQLLFYSVGIGQISSEVPQNLSASRPQDRQFILSSKKLLLSDSGFYLCAKTGQGNTEAFFGQGTRLTVV.